This T cell receptor (beta chain) is drawn from a study of blood T cell repertoires in COVID-19. Study context: There were acute and convalescent COVID-19 samples, and they came from the United States, Italy and Spain.

Repertoires were generated with immunoSEQ multiplex PCR, while TCRdb's copy carries only in-frame clones and drops some. Of 400,000 to 450,000 clones in the sample, around 89% were seen once. The CDR3 is made up of 13 amino acids. Germline V gene lookup returns CDR1 SQVTM and CDR2 ANQGSEA. Trimming removed 7 bases from V and 0 bases from J, with 10 bases in between. The sample was peripheral blood. This sequence was found in a woman aged 50 to 60 with COVID-19, enrolled during active disease. J is TRBJ1-3 and V is TRBV29-1, with D possibly TRBD1 on 6 matching bases. The CDR3 bases are TGCAGCGCTGGACAGACCTCTGGAAACACCATATATTTT. This sequence encodes CSAGQTSGNTIYF.